Only a few counts were recorded for the clone carrying this TCR beta chain. This CDR3 is built from 15 residues. J gave up 8 bases and V 8 bases, and 16 bases lay outside the gene matches. Germline V gene data show CDR1 as MNHEY and CDR2 as SMNVEV (reference sequence). The data were obtained in a study of cytomegalovirus exposure and HLA in healthy donors. TCRdb's copy holds only in-frame clones and misses some; the assay was immunoSEQ multiplex PCR. This table has a few hundred thousand clones, 70% to 90% appearing once. The sequence was obtained from a woman between 18 and 30 years old in good health and CMV-seronegative. Sequenced material: PBMCs. V is TRBV27 and J is TRBJ1-2, with 8 bases fitting TRBD1. Here the CDR3 reads CASQRCGPGGSGYTF. DNA for the CDR3: TGTGCCAGCCAACGGTGCGGTCCAGGGGGCAGCGGCTACACCTTC.